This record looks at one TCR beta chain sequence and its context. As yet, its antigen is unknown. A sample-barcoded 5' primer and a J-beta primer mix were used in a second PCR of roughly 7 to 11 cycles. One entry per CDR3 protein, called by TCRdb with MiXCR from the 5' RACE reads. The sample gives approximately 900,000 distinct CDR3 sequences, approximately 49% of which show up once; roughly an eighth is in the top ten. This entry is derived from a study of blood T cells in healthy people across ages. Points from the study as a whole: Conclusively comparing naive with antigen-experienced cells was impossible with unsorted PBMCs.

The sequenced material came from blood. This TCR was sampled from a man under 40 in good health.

This CDR3 is CASSPRAGANTEAFF. The CDR3 region has the DNA TGTGCCAGCAGCCCGAGGGCTGGTGCAAACACTGAAGCTTTCTTT. V usage is TRBV7-3 and J usage is TRBJ1-1; D is uncertain. Germline loops: CDR1 SGHTA, CDR2 FQGTGA. The V and J ends lost 5 bases and 2 bases respectively, with 15 bases between them. The CDR3 is 15 residues long.